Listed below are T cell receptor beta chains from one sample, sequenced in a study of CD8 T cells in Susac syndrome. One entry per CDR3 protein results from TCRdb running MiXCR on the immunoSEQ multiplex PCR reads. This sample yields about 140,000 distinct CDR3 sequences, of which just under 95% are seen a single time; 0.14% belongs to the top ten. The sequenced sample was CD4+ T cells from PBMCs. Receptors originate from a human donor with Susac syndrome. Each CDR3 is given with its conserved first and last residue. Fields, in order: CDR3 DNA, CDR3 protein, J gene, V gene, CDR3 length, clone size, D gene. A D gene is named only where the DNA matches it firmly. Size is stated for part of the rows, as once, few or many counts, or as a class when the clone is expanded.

TGCAGTGCTAGCGTGGCCGCCAATAACTATGGCTACACCTTC CSASVAANNYGYTF TRBJ1-2 TRBV20-1 14 NA NA
TGCAGCGTCAATAACAGGGTAGAGCAGTTCTTC CSVNNRVEQFF TRBJ2-1 TRBV29-1 11 NA NA
TGTGCCAGCAGTGGGAACCGACCAATCTATGGCTACACCTTC CASSGNRPIYGYTF TRBJ1-2 TRBV2 14 NA NA
TGTGCCAGCACCGGGACAGGGGTCTACGAGCAGTACTTC CASTGTGVYEQYF TRBJ2-7 TRBV6-6 13 NA TRBD1
TGTGCCAGCAGTACGGACATTTCCAATCAGCCCCAGCATTTT CASSTDISNQPQHF TRBJ1-5 TRBV12-3/TRBV12-4 14 NA NA
TGCAGTGCTGCTGAGAACGAGCAGTACTTC CSAAENEQYF TRBJ2-7 TRBV20-1 10 NA NA
TGCGCCAGCAGCCAAGAGTCCGGGGATTATACCGGGGAGCTGTTTTTT CASSQESGDYTGELFF TRBJ2-2 TRBV4-1 16 NA NA
TGTGCCACCAGCAGAGAAGGGACAGGGGGAAGAAACATTCAGTACTTC CATSREGTGGRNIQYF TRBJ2-4 TRBV15 16 NA TRBD1
TGTGCCAGCAGGAGTTTGGACCCCTACGAGCAGTACTTC CASRSLDPYEQYF TRBJ2-7 TRBV28 13 NA NA
TGTGCCAGTACTGGAGGGCGAGCAGATACGCAGTATTTT CASTGGRADTQYF TRBJ2-3 TRBV19 13 NA NA
TGTGCCAGCAGTTTTTATGTGGAGACCCAGTACTTC CASSFYVETQYF TRBJ2-5 TRBV12-3/TRBV12-4 12 NA NA
TGTGCCAGCAGCTACCAGGGACCCACCAAAGAGACCCAGTACTTC CASSYQGPTKETQYF TRBJ2-5 TRBV7-9 15 NA NA
TGCAGTGCTAGTCGCGGGACAGATACGCAGTATTTT CSASRGTDTQYF TRBJ2-3 TRBV20-1 12 NA NA
TGTGCCACCAGCCAGGGTTTAGTAGCTGAAAAACTGTTTTTT CATSQGLVAEKLFF TRBJ1-4 TRBV15 14 NA NA
TGCGCCAGCAGCTTGACAGGGGTGAATGGCAATCAGCCCCAGCATTTT CASSLTGVNGNQPQHF TRBJ1-5 TRBV5-1 16 NA TRBD1
TGTGCCAGCAGTTGGGATACGGGACTGCGGTACAATGAGCAGTTCTTC CASSWDTGLRYNEQFF TRBJ2-1 TRBV12-3/TRBV12-4 16 NA NA
TGTGCCATCGAAACTAGCGGGAGGCACGATGAGCAGTTCTTC CAIETSGRHDEQFF TRBJ2-1 TRBV28 14 NA TRBD2
TGTGCCAGCAGCGTAGGGAGGAATACCTACAATGAGCAGTTCTTC CASSVGRNTYNEQFF TRBJ2-1 TRBV9 15 NA NA
TGCAGTGCTCGTAGCGGGAGCCGCTCCTACAATGAGCAGTTCTTC CSARSGSRSYNEQFF TRBJ2-1 TRBV20-1 15 once TRBD2
TGCAGCGTGCGGCTACAGGGAAACTCCGGGGAGCTGTTTTTT CSVRLQGNSGELFF TRBJ2-2 TRBV29-1 14 NA NA
TGCAGCGGGACAGCAAGACTCGAAGCTTTCTTT CSGTARLEAFF TRBJ1-1 TRBV29-1 11 NA NA
TGTGCCAGCAGCTTAGCGTGGGGCTCTACAGGGGTTGGAGCAGATACGCAGTATTTT CASSLAWGSTGVGADTQYF TRBJ2-3 TRBV13 19 NA TRBD1
TGTGCCAGCAGCAGTATATGGGGGGAGGGCCCCTACAATGAGCAGTTCTTC CASSSIWGEGPYNEQFF TRBJ2-1 TRBV21-1 17 NA NA
TGTGCCAGCAGTGGGAATCGCAATGAGCAGTTCTTC CASSGNRNEQFF TRBJ2-1 TRBV27 12 NA NA
TGTGCCTGGAGTCCCACGAGGGCGTCAGGCAATCAGCCCCAGCATTTT CAWSPTRASGNQPQHF TRBJ1-5 TRBV30 16 NA NA
TGCAGTGTGTCGACAGGCGGAGTACCCCTCCACTTT CSVSTGGVPLHF TRBJ1-6 TRBV20-1 12 NA NA
TGTGCCACCAGCAGAGATCGTGGGACTGAAGCTTTCTTT CATSRDRGTEAFF TRBJ1-1 TRBV15 13 few NA
TGTGCCAGTAGTAAGTGGTCCCCTGCGGATGAGCAGTTCTTC CASSKWSPADEQFF TRBJ2-1 TRBV19 14 once NA
TGTGCCAGCAGCTTACTCCGGGGGGCGCGGGAGACCCAGTACTTC CASSLLRGARETQYF TRBJ2-5 TRBV7-9 15 NA NA
TGTGCCGGCGCAAGAGTGGTTGGTGAGCAGTTCTTC CAGARVVGEQFF TRBJ2-1 TRBV30 12 NA NA
TGTGCCAGCAGTACAGAGGGGTCTGAAGCTTTCTTT CASSTEGSEAFF TRBJ1-1 TRBV2 12 NA NA
TGCAGCGTGGGAAACTATGGCTACACCTTC CSVGNYGYTF TRBJ1-2 TRBV29-1 10 NA NA
TGTGCCAGCAGCGCACAGGGGTATGGCTACACCTTC CASSAQGYGYTF TRBJ1-2 TRBV7-3 12 NA TRBD1
TGTGCCTGGAGTAAGGGGGCGTATGGCTACACCTTC CAWSKGAYGYTF TRBJ1-2 TRBV30 12 NA TRBD1
TGCAGCCACACATCCGGGGCCGGAAGCACAGATACGCAGTATTTT CSHTSGAGSTDTQYF TRBJ2-3 TRBV29-1 15 NA NA
TGCGCCAGCAGCTTGGGGGGACAGGTCGAGACCCAGTACTTC CASSLGGQVETQYF TRBJ2-5 TRBV5-1 14 NA TRBD1
TGTGCCAGTAGTATGATGGACAGGGGATTGAGGAATGAGCAGTTCTTC CASSMMDRGLRNEQFF TRBJ2-1 TRBV19 16 NA TRBD1
TGTGCCAGTAGACAAGGGACAAGCTCCTACAATGAGCAGTTCTTC CASRQGTSSYNEQFF TRBJ2-1 TRBV19 15 once NA
TGTGCCAGCACCGACGGGACAGGGGGAACTTTTGAGCAGTTCTTC CASTDGTGGTFEQFF TRBJ2-1 TRBV25-1 15 NA TRBD1
TGCAGTGCTAGCGGGGGGGTACCTCTCGAGCAGTACTTC CSASGGVPLEQYF TRBJ2-7 TRBV20-1 13 NA TRBD2
TGCAGTGCTAGAGATCGGCCCCCTAACACTGAAGCTTTCTTT CSARDRPPNTEAFF TRBJ1-1 TRBV20-1 14 NA NA
TGTGCCAGCAGTGGGCTGTCGGAAGAGACCCAGTACTTC CASSGLSEETQYF TRBJ2-5 TRBV27 13 NA NA
TGTGCCAGCAGCCGGACAGGGGGCTGGAGCACTGAAGCTTTCTTT CASSRTGGWSTEAFF TRBJ1-1 TRBV12-3/TRBV12-4 15 NA TRBD1
TGTGCCAGCAGCTTAAGTGCAGGGCCCCAAGGCGAGCAGTACTTC CASSLSAGPQGEQYF TRBJ2-7 TRBV7-3 15 NA NA
TGTGCCAGCAGCGGCCGAGGGGCTGAAGCTTTCTTT CASSGRGAEAFF TRBJ1-1 TRBV7-2 12 NA NA
TGTGCCAGTACCCCCGTTGGTGGAGCGGGAACCTACAATGAGCAGTTCTTC CASTPVGGAGTYNEQFF TRBJ2-1 TRBV19 17 NA TRBD2
TGTGCCTGGGGACAGGGTAGGTGGACCCAGTACTTC CAWGQGRWTQYF TRBJ2-5 TRBV30 12 NA TRBD1